What follows is one T cell receptor beta chain and its context. Data came from immunoSEQ multiplex PCR; TCRdb stores just in-frame clones and leaves some out. Here the sample spans roughly 300,000 clones, approximately 90% being singletons. As for treatment: some 20 received Ad26.COV2.S at low or high dose, single or two shots; 5 received placebo; per-sample allocation not given. Sample collection was performed on day 63 after the first vaccine or placebo injection. The data originate from a study of Ad26.COV2.S vaccination and SARS-CoV-2 variants. Study-level background: Intramuscular Ad26.COV2.S at 5x10^10 or 1x10^11 viral particles.

This CDR3 spans 13 amino acids. With 1 base removed from V and 9 bases from J, the gap between germline ends came to 10 bases. Germline values: CDR1 MGHRA, CDR2 YSYEKL. This TCR was sampled from a person between 18 and 65 years old who received the Ad26.COV2.S COVID-19 vaccine or a placebo. The chain couples TRBV4-1 to TRBJ1-5; D gene uncertain. The sample was peripheral blood, taken in a trial of Ad26.COV2.S vaccine versus placebo. The CDR3 region is CASSQGGSPPQHF. CDR3 in DNA: TGCGCCAGCAGCCAAGGAGGTTCCCCGCCCCAGCATTTT.